Each of the 30 T cell receptor beta chains below was sequenced from the same sample in a study of blood T cell repertoires in COVID-19. Here immunoSEQ multiplex PCR was the method, and the copy in TCRdb shows in-frame clones only, minus some. The table has more than 300,000 clones, approximately 90% seen once. The sequencing sample was made of peripheral blood. The receptor source for this set is a woman aged 25 to 39 with COVID-19, enrolled during active disease.

The rearrangement links TRBV9 to TRBJ1-2; 9 bases fit TRBD1. This CDR3 is built from 16 residues. V lost 2 bases, J lost 5 bases, and 10 bases stayed unmatched. Germline loops: CDR1 SGDLS, CDR2 YYNGEE. This chain's CDR3 is CASSVRPLGQGYGYTF. CDR3 nucleotides: TGTGCCAGCAGCGTGAGGCCCCTGGGACAGGGATATGGCTACACCTTC.

This sequence joins TRBV2 and TRBJ2-3; D uncertain. The germline CDR1 and CDR2 sequences are SNHLY and FYNNEI. The CDR3 is made up of 14 amino acids. The V end was cut by 5 bases, the J end by 0 bases, with 9 bases between. CDR3 in amino acids: CASSRGYSTDTQYF. DNA of the CDR3: TGTGCCAGCAGTCGCGGCTATAGCACAGATACGCAGTATTTT.

The chain joins TRBV6-1 to TRBJ2-5, with D possibly TRBD2 on 5 matching bases. The V gene lost 3 bases and the J gene lost 4 bases, with 15 bases spanning the gap. CDR1 and CDR2 (germline): MNHNS, SASEGT. This CDR3 region has 15 residues. The CDR3 nucleotides read TGTGCCAGCAGTGATTTGAGGGTGACCCGAGAGACCCAGTACTTC. It yields the protein CASSDLRVTRETQYF.

The J gene is TRBJ1-2, the V gene TRBV7-8; 8 bases align to TRBD1. J lost 8 bases, V lost 6 bases, and 14 bases had no gene match. Germline V gives CDR1 SGHVS, CDR2 FQNEAQ. The CDR3 has 15 amino acids. The CDR3 DNA reads TGTGCCAGCAGAACAGAGACAGGGACAGGTCAAGGCTACACCTTC. This sequence encodes CASRTETGTGQGYTF.

The chain recombines TRBV20-1 with TRBJ1-4, with D possibly matching TRBD1 (5 bases). Per the germline V gene, CDR1 is DFQATT and CDR2 is SNEGSKA (reference sequence). Trimming took off 7 bases at V and 5 bases at J, with 8 bases between the two ends. This CDR3 region has 11 residues. The CDR3 nucleotides read TGCAGTGGTGGGGCCAATGAAAAACTGTTTTTT. It is translated as CSGGANEKLFF.

The V call is TRBV5-1, the J call TRBJ1-1; D perhaps matches TRBD1 (6 bases). The germline V gene encodes CDR1 SGHRS and CDR2 YFSETQ. Trimming removed 6 bases from V and 4 bases from J, with 19 bases in between. The CDR3 runs 15 residues. The CDR3 DNA sequence: TGCGCCAGCACCCTGACAGGCCCCTGGGTCACTGAAGCTTTCTTT. This encodes CASTLTGPWVTEAFF.

The chain has TRBV4-3 and TRBJ2-7; a weak D match, TRBD2 (5 bases). CDR1 and CDR2 (germline): LGHNA, YSLEER. V was trimmed by 0 bases and J by 6 bases, leaving 12 bases between them. The CDR3 runs to 14 residues. In DNA, the CDR3 is TGCGCCAGCAGCCAAGATCCTAGCTTGGGCGAGCAGTACTTC. Translated, it gives CASSQDPSLGEQYF.

The chain is built from TRBV5-1 and TRBJ2-7; D unresolved. Per the germline V gene, CDR1 is SGHRS and CDR2 is YFSETQ. V lost 3 bases to trimming and J lost 0 bases, with 10 bases between them. The CDR3 covers 14 residues. The CDR3 here is CASSWRIGSYEQYF. CDR3 nucleotides: TGCGCCAGCAGCTGGCGGATTGGCTCCTACGAGCAGTACTTC. Complete variable domain (other parts from reference TRBV5-1 and TRBJ2-7): KAGVTQTPRYLIKTRGQQVTLSCSPISGHRSVSWYQQTPGQGLQFLFEYFSETQRNKGNFPGRFSGRQFSNSRSEMNVSTLELGDSALYLCASSWRIGSYEQYFGPGTRLTVT.

The chain has TRBV3-1 (or the pseudogene TRBV3-2) and TRBJ2-4; D is uncertain. V lost 1 base and J 0 bases, leaving 10 bases between the germline ends. The CDR3 contains 16 residues. Germline loops: CDR1 LGHDT, CDR2 YNNKEL (reference sequence). The CDR3, as DNA: TGTGCCAGCAGCCAAGGAAATTCACTAGCCAAAAACATTCAGTACTTC. It specifies CASSQGNSLAKNIQYF.

The chain has TRBV5-1 and TRBJ2-1, with D perhaps TRBD2 (5 bases). The germline CDR1 and CDR2 sequences are SGHRS and YFSETQ. The CDR3 totals 17 residues. V lost 1 base and J 1 base, leaving 15 bases between the germline ends. CDR3 protein: CASSLNRGLGSYNEQFF. The DNA of the CDR3 is TGCGCCAGCAGCTTGAACCGGGGTTTGGGATCCTACAATGAGCAGTTCTTC.

A word on this clone: This CDR3 is also generated by other DNA sequences in the sample. The chain has TRBV6-5 and TRBJ1-2; TRBD1 agrees at 9 bases. CDR1 is MNHEY, CDR2 SVGAGI, per germline. The CDR3 totals 14 residues. V trimming: 2 bases; J trimming: 7 bases; junction bases outside the gene matches: 5. CDR3 nucleotides: TGTGCCAGCAGTTACACGGGACAGGGAGCTGGCTACACCTTC. Its protein is CASSYTGQGAGYTF.

The genes are TRBV2 and TRBJ1-2; TRBD1 aligns across 10 bases. V gave up 6 bases and J gave up 8 bases; unmatched junction bases: 9. CDR1 is SNHLY, CDR2 FYNNEI, per germline. The CDR3 is 14 residues long. CDR3 nucleotide sequence: TGTGCCAGCAGGAGACAGGGGGCGGTGGCCGGCTACACCTTC. Translated, it gives CASRRQGAVAGYTF.

The CDR3 DNA reads TGCAGCGTTGAAATGCAGGGCGGTGAAGCTTTCTTT. This gives the protein CSVEMQGGEAFF. The J gene is TRBJ1-1, the V gene TRBV29-1, with TRBD1 as a possible D gene (5 bases). The germline CDR1 and CDR2 sequences are SQVTM and ANQGSEA. The CDR3 sequence is 12 residues long. Trimming cost V 2 bases and J 7 bases, with 11 bases left between them.

The J gene is TRBJ1-5, the V gene TRBV3-1 (or the pseudogene TRBV3-2); the D gene is possibly TRBD1 (5 bases). The CDR3 runs to 15 residues. The V gene's germline CDR1 is LGHDT and CDR2 YNNKEL (reference sequence). V lost 4 bases to trimming and J lost 0 bases, with 10 bases between them. The CDR3 DNA is TGTGCCAGCAGCCCTGGGACTACTAGCAATCAGCCCCAGCATTTT. It translates to CASSPGTTSNQPQHF.

The J gene is TRBJ2-2, the V gene TRBV6-5; D may be TRBD1 (5 bases). This CDR3 is built from 13 residues. Trimming pared 7 bases from V and 6 bases from J, leaving 12 bases between. Germline CDR1 and CDR2: MNHEY and SVGAGI. The CDR3 DNA reads TGTGCCAGCACTCAGGGTCCTCCCGGGGAGCTGTTTTTT. Its protein is CASTQGPPGELFF.

This chain uses TRBV11-3 with TRBJ1-6, with D hard to call. This CDR3 spans 17 amino acids. The germline gives CDR1 SGHNT, CDR2 YENEEA. The V end lost 3 bases, the J end lost 9 bases, and 21 bases lay between the germline ends. The CDR3 DNA is TGTGCCAGCAGCTTTGCAGTTGGCAGAGGAGATAGTTCACCCCTCCACTTT. Translated: CASSFAVGRGDSSPLHF.

The gene calls are TRBV28 and TRBJ1-1; no reliable D call. The CDR3 contains 14 residues. The V gene's germline CDR1 is MDHEN and CDR2 SYDVKM. The germline V and J ends were trimmed by 4 bases and 0 bases, with 9 bases remaining between them. CDR3 nucleotides: TGTGCCAGCAGTTCAGCGGTGGTGAACACTGAAGCTTTCTTT. Encoded protein: CASSSAVVNTEAFF.

J is TRBJ1-1 and V is TRBV6-4; D is possibly TRBD1 (5 bases). The CDR3 length is 15 residues. V lost 3 bases and J lost 7, with 18 bases in between. In germline, CDR1 is MRHNA, CDR2 SNTAGT. CDR3 in amino acids: CASSEHMGRGNEAFF. As DNA, the CDR3 is TGTGCCAGCAGTGAACACATGGGGAGGGGAAATGAAGCTTTCTTT.

This sequence joins TRBV5-1 and TRBJ1-3; D remains unclear. Trimming removed 7 bases from V and 0 bases from J, with 2 bases in between. There are 11 residues in the CDR3. CDR1 is SGHRS and CDR2 is YFSETQ in the germline V gene. This CDR3 is CASRSGNTIYF. The CDR3 DNA reads TGCGCCAGCCGCTCTGGAAACACCATATATTTT.

The gene calls are TRBV6-1 and TRBJ1-1; 9 positions agree with TRBD1. CDR1 and CDR2 from the germline V gene are MNHNS and SASEGT. The CDR3 is made up of 15 amino acids. V lost 4 bases to trimming and J lost 5 bases; unmatched junction nucleotides: 8. The CDR3 loop reads CASSGPGQGGTEAFF. For the CDR3, the DNA is TGTGCCAGCAGTGGCCCGGGACAGGGCGGAACTGAAGCTTTCTTT.

This rearrangement joins TRBV3-1 (or the pseudogene TRBV3-2) to TRBJ1-5; unclear D gene. The CDR3 consists of 14 residues. Per germline, CDR1 LGHDT and CDR2 YNNKEL (reference sequence). Trimming stripped 5 bases from V and 5 bases from J, with 13 bases between. Here the CDR3 reads CASSSGSGYQPQHF. The CDR3 coding sequence is TGTGCCAGCAGCTCCGGCTCGGGTTATCAGCCCCAGCATTTT.

This clone was counted a single time. In DNA form, the CDR3 reads TGTGCCAGCCCACCGGGACAGGGGATCCCTGGAAACACCATATATTTT. It encodes CASPPGQGIPGNTIYF. The chain uses TRBV2 and TRBJ1-3, with 10 bases matching TRBD1. J gave up 2 bases and V 8 bases, and 9 bases lay outside the gene matches. In germline, CDR1 is SNHLY, CDR2 FYNNEI. This CDR3 region has 16 residues.

This chain uses TRBV14 with TRBJ1-6; D remains ambiguous. Germline loops: CDR1 SGHDN, CDR2 FVKESK. The length of the CDR3 is 15 residues. Trimming removed 0 bases from V and 4 bases from J, with 7 bases in between. The CDR3 DNA is TGTGCCAGCAGCCAAGATCGGCGGTATAATTCACCCCTCCACTTT. Amino acids: CASSQDRRYNSPLHF.

The CDR3 region has the DNA TGTGCCAGCAGTTTATGGAGCCAGCCCCAGCATTTT. Its protein is CASSLWSQPQHF. The gene calls are TRBV28 and TRBJ1-5; D gene unclear. Deletions cut 0 bases from V and 7 bases from J, with 4 bases between. Germline CDR1 MDHEN, CDR2 SYDVKM. This CDR3 is built from 12 residues.

This chain uses TRBV19 with TRBJ1-1, with D perhaps TRBD1 (5 bases). Germline CDR1 is LNHDA and CDR2 is SQIVND (reference sequence). This CDR3 has 14 residues. Trimming took off 1 base at V and 1 base at J, with 7 bases between the two ends. The CDR3, as DNA: TGTGCCAGTAGTATAGTGACAGAGAACACTGAAGCTTTCTTT. This encodes CASSIVTENTEAFF.

The V gene is TRBV11-2, the J gene TRBJ2-1; a weak D match, TRBD1 (5 bases). The V and J ends lost 2 bases and 6 bases respectively, with 8 bases between them. Germline assignment: CDR1 SGHAT and CDR2 FQNNGV. This CDR3 is built from 13 residues. CDR3 residues: CASSLTGGNEQFF. In DNA form, the CDR3 reads TGTGCCAGCAGCTTAACAGGTGGCAATGAGCAGTTCTTC.

This clone was seen only once. The chain is built from TRBV29-1 and TRBJ1-2; unclear D gene. Trimming stripped 2 bases from V and 8 bases from J, with 12 bases between. Looked up from germline, CDR1 is SQVTM and CDR2 is ANQGSEA. This CDR3 is built from 12 residues. CDR3 sequence: CSVESRGRGYTF. The CDR3 DNA sequence: TGCAGCGTTGAAAGTCGAGGTCGCGGCTACACCTTC.

The rearrangement links TRBV5-6 to TRBJ1-5; possibly TRBD1 for D (6 bases). The CDR3 spans 16 residues. Germline V gene data show CDR1 as SGHDT and CDR2 as YYEEEE. The V end lost 3 bases, the J end lost 2 bases, and 15 bases lay between the germline ends. The CDR3 nucleotides are TGTGCCAGCAGCTCCTTTAGGGGGACGGGCAATCAGCCCCAGCATTTT. It codes for CASSSFRGTGNQPQHF.

The CDR3 loop reads CASSLSVQGANEQFF. In DNA, the CDR3 is TGTGCCAGCAGCTTATCGGTCCAGGGGGCCAATGAGCAGTTCTTC. V is TRBV7-9 and J is TRBJ2-1; 8 bases are a match to TRBD1. V was pared by 2 bases and J by 6 bases, with 6 bases of the junction left unmatched. The CDR3 is 15 amino acids. Germline CDR1 and CDR2: SEHNR and FQNEAQ (reference sequence).

J is TRBJ1-5 and V is TRBV20-1; D may be TRBD1 (6 bases). The CDR3 has 12 amino acids. Trimming shortened V by 3 bases and J by 7 bases, and 10 bases separated the two germline ends. Germline V lookup: CDR1 DFQATT, CDR2 SNEGSKA (reference sequence). The CDR3 DNA follows: TGCAGTGCTAGTGGGGGGGGCCAGCCCCAGCATTTT. This encodes CSASGGGQPQHF.